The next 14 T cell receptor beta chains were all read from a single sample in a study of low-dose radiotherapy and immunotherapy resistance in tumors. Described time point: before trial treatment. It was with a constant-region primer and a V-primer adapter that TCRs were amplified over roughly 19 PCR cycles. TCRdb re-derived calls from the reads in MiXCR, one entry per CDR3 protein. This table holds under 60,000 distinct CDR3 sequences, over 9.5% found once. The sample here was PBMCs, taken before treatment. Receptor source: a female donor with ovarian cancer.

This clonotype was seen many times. The DNA for the CDR3 is TGTGCCTGGAGTCTTGGGGGGGTCTATGGCTACACCTTC. Translated: CAWSLGGVYGYTF. V is TRBV30 and J is TRBJ1-2; D is possibly TRBD1 (5 bases). V lost 2 bases to trimming and J lost 4 bases, with 11 bases between them. The CDR3 is made up of 13 amino acids. The V gene's germline CDR1 is GTSNPN and CDR2 SVGIG (reference sequence).

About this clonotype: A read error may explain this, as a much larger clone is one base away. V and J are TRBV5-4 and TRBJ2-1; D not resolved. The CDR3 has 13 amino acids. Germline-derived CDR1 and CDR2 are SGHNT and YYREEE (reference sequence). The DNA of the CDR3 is TGTCCCAGCAGCTTGGTGCCCGTGAATGAGCAGTTCTTC. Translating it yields CPSSLVPVNEQFF.

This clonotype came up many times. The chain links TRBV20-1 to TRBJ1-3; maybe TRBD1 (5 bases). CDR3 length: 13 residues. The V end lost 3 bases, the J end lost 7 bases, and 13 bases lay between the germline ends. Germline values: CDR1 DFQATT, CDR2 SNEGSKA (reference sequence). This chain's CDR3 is CSASPGRRNTIYF. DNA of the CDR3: TGCAGTGCTAGCCCGGGGCGGCGCAACACCATATATTTT.

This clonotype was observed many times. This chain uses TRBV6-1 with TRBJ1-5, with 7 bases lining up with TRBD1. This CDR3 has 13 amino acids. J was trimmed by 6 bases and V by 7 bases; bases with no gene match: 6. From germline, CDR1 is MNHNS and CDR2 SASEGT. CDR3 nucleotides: TGTGCCAGCAAACGACAGGGAGGTCAGCCCCAGCATTTT. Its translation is CASKRQGGQPQHF.

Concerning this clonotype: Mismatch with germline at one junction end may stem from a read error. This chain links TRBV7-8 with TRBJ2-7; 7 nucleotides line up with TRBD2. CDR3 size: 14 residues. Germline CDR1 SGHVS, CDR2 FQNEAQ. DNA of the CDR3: TGTGCCAGCAGCTCCCTCGGGGGGACCGGGGAGCTGTACTTC. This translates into CASSSLGGTGELYF.

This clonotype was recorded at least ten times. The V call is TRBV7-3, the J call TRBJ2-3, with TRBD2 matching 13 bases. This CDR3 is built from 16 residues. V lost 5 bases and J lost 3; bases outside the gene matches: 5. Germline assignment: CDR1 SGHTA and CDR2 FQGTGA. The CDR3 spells CASSLSGLAGTDTQYF. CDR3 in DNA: TGTGCCAGCAGCCTATCGGGACTAGCGGGGACAGATACGCAGTATTTT.

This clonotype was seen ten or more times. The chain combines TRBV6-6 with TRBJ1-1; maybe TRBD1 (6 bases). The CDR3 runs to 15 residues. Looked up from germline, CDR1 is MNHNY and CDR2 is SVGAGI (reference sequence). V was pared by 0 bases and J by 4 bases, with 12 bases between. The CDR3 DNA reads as TGTGCCAGCAGTTACTCGGGCAGGGGATCCACTGAAGCTTTCTTT. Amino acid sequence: CASSYSGRGSTEAFF.

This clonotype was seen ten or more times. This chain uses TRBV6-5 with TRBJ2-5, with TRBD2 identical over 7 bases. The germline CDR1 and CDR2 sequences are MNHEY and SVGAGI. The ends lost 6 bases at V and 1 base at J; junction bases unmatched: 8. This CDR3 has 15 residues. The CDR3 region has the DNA TGTGCCAGCAGCCCCAGAGCGGGGCCCCAAGAGACCCAGTACTTC. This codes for CASSPRAGPQETQYF.

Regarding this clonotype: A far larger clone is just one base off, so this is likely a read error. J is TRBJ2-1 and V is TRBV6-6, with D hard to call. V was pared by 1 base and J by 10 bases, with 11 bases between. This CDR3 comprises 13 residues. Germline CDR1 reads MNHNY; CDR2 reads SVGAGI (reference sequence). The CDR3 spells CASSYLGFNEQFF. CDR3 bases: TGTGCCAGCAGTTACTTGGGGTTTAACGAGCAGTTCTTC.

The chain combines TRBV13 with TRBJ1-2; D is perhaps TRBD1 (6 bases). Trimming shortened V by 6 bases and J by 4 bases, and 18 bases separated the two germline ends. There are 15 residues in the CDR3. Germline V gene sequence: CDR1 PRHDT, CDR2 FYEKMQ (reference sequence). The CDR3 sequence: CASSSPQGLGYGYTF. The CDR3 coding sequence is TGTGCCAGCAGTTCACCCCAGGGGCTTGGCTATGGCTACACCTTC.

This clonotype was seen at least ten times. CDR3 sequence reads: CSVGEFEQYF. DNA of the CDR3: TGCAGCGTCGGCGAATTCGAGCAGTACTTC. The V call is TRBV29-1, the J call TRBJ2-7; D is ambiguous. The CDR3 runs 10 residues. The V end lost 6 bases, the J end lost 6 bases, and 9 bases lay between the germline ends. Germline lookup yields CDR1 SQVTM and CDR2 ANQGSEA.

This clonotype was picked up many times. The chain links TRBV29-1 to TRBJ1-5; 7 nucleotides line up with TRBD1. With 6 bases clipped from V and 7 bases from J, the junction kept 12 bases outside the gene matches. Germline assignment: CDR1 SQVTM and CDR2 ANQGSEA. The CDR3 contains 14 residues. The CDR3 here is CSVSSGRTGQPQHF. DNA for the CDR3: TGCAGCGTCTCAAGCGGCAGGACAGGCCAGCCCCAGCATTTT.

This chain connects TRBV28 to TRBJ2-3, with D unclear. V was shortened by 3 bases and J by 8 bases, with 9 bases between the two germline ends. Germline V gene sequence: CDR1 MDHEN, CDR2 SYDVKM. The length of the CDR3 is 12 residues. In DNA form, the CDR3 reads TGTGCCAGCAGTTTTTTGGGTGTTACGCAGTATTTT. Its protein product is CASSFLGVTQYF.

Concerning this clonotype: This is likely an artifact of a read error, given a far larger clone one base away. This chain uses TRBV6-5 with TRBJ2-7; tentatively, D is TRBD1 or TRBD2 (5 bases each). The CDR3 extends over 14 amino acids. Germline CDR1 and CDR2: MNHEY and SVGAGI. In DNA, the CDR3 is TGTGCCAGCAGCCGGGACCACAGCTCCTACGAGCTGTACTTC. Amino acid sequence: CASSRDHSSYELYF.